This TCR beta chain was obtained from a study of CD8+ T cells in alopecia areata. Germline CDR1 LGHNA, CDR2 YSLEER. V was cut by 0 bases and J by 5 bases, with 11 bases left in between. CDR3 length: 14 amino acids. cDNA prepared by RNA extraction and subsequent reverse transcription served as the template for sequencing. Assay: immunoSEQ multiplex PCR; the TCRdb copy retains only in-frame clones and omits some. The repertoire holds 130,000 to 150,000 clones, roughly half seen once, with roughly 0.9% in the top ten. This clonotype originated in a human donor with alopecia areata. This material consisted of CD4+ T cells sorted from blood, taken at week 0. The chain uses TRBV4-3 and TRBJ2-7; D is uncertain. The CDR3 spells CASSQDVRSHEQYF. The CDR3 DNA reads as TGCGCCAGCAGCCAAGATGTAAGGAGTCACGAGCAGTACTTC.